A single sample gave rise to the 17 T cell receptor beta chains below, sequenced in a study of blood T cell repertoires in COVID-19. Clones were sequenced by immunoSEQ multiplex PCR, and TCRdb holds only the in-frame ones, with some missing. The sample carries about 240,000 clones, just under 85% recorded once. Sequencing was carried out using peripheral blood. These receptors all come from a man aged 50-59 years with acute or convalescent COVID-19.

The chain is built from TRBV20-1 and TRBJ1-1; D might be TRBD1 (6 bases). The CDR3 is 11 residues long. Trimming cost V 4 bases and J 5 bases, with 8 bases left between them. Per the germline V gene, CDR1 is DFQATT and CDR2 is SNEGSKA (reference sequence). Here the CDR3 DNA reads TGCAGTGCTACTGGGACAACTGAAGCTTTCTTT. It translates to CSATGTTEAFF.

This chain connects TRBV5-6 to TRBJ2-7, with 7 bases aligning to TRBD1. Germline lookup yields CDR1 SGHDT and CDR2 YYEEEE. This CDR3 has 12 amino acids. J lost 11 bases, V lost 2 bases, and 7 bases had no gene match. CDR3 sequence (DNA): TGTGCCAGCAGCTTCGGACAGGAGCTTGAGTACTTC. Translated: CASSFGQELEYF.

The V and J genes are TRBV2 and TRBJ2-4; D may be TRBD2 (5 bases). There are 14 residues in the CDR3. The germline V gene encodes CDR1 SNHLY and CDR2 FYNNEI. V was cut by 6 bases and J by 2 bases, with 11 bases left in between. This CDR3 is CASRELASKNIQYF. DNA of the CDR3: TGTGCCAGCAGAGAGCTAGCTTCCAAAAACATTCAGTACTTC.

In the case of this clone: The sample holds other DNA sequences that translate to the same CDR3. The J gene is TRBJ1-4, the V gene TRBV9; 7 bases match TRBD1. This CDR3 is 15 amino acids long. V lost 0 bases to trimming and J lost 8 bases; unmatched junction nucleotides: 7. CDR1 is SGDLS, CDR2 YYNGEE, per germline. CDR3 coding DNA: TGTGCCAGCAGCGTAGCGGCAGGGGGGCGAGAAAAACTGTTTTTT. The encoded protein is CASSVAAGGREKLFF.

This rearrangement joins TRBV7-9 to TRBJ1-5, with D possibly being TRBD1 (5 bases). V lost 1 base and J 5 bases, leaving 6 bases between the germline ends. The CDR3 consists of 13 residues. The V gene's germline CDR1 is SEHNR and CDR2 FQNEAQ (reference sequence). The CDR3 here is CASSLEGYQPQHF. In nucleotides, the CDR3 is TGTGCCAGCAGCTTAGAGGGGTATCAGCCCCAGCATTTT.

A single count supports this clone. The rearrangement links TRBV6-4 to TRBJ1-1, with 11 positions matching TRBD1. The CDR3 extends over 15 amino acids. Germline V gives CDR1 MRHNA, CDR2 SNTAGT. V lost 4 bases and J lost 4; bases outside the gene matches: 5. The CDR3 spells CASSVTGTGGTEAFF. The CDR3 DNA reads TGTGCCAGCAGTGTCACCGGGACAGGGGGCACTGAAGCTTTCTTT.

The rearrangement joins TRBV10-2 to TRBJ2-1, with 8 bases aligning to TRBD1. The junction had 12 bases not matched to a gene; V was cut back by 5 bases and J by 15 bases. The germline V gene encodes CDR1 WSHSY and CDR2 SAAADI. The CDR3 runs to 13 residues. The CDR3, as DNA: TGCGCCAGCAGTCCCGGGACAGGCCAAGTTACGTTCTTC. Translated, it gives CASSPGTGQVTFF.

The V gene is TRBV6-1, the J gene TRBJ1-2; D is undetermined. CDR1 and CDR2 from the germline V gene are MNHNS and SASEGT. V shed 3 bases and J shed 2 bases, with 13 bases lying between them. The CDR3 has 15 amino acids. CDR3 amino acids: CASSERAGKNYGYTF. CDR3 DNA sequence: TGTGCCAGCAGTGAGAGGGCAGGAAAGAACTATGGCTACACCTTC.

V is TRBV6-4 and J is TRBJ2-3; TRBD2 aligns across 7 bases. The CDR3 has 17 residues. CDR1 and CDR2 (germline): MRHNA, SNTAGT. V lost 6 bases and J lost 6; bases outside the gene matches: 18. The CDR3 reads CASRDPRGGGVEDTQYF. CDR3 DNA sequence: TGTGCCAGCAGGGACCCACGGGGCGGGGGAGTAGAGGATACGCAGTATTTT.

The rearrangement links TRBV2 to TRBJ1-2; possibly TRBD1 for D (6 bases). V was pared by 4 bases and J by 2 bases, with 11 bases between. CDR3 length equals 14 residues. Looked up from germline, CDR1 is SNHLY and CDR2 is FYNNEI. CDR3: CASSATGQNYGYTF. As DNA, the CDR3 is TGTGCCAGCAGTGCTACCGGACAGAACTATGGCTACACCTTC.

J is TRBJ2-1 and V is TRBV9; unclear D gene. Trimming took 2 bases from V and 0 from J, leaving 9 bases between them. The CDR3 contains 15 residues. CDR1 and CDR2 (germline): SGDLS, YYNGEE. CDR3 DNA sequence: TGTGCCAGCAGCGTCAAGATTAGCTCCTACAATGAGCAGTTCTTC. It translates to CASSVKISSYNEQFF.

This clone has a count of ten or more. This sequence joins TRBV11-3 and TRBJ2-1, with D tentatively TRBD1 (6 bases). Deletions cut 5 bases from V and 7 bases from J, with 18 bases between. This CDR3 is 15 amino acids long. Germline V gene data show CDR1 as SGHNT and CDR2 as YENEEA. CDR3 amino acids: CASSPRQAMGNEQFF. CDR3 DNA sequence: TGTGCCAGCAGCCCAAGACAGGCAATGGGGAATGAGCAGTTCTTC.

V gene TRBV5-1 combines with J gene TRBJ2-3, with 14 bases aligning to TRBD2. This CDR3 spans 12 amino acids. Germline CDR1 reads SGHRS; CDR2 reads YFSETQ. The J segment lost 14 bases and the V segment lost 3 bases, leaving 2 bases of the junction unmatched. The CDR3 sequence: CASSSGLAGGYF. The CDR3 DNA follows: TGCGCCAGCAGCTCCGGACTAGCGGGGGGGTATTTT.

J is TRBJ1-5 and V is TRBV5-6, with D unresolved. V gave up 4 bases and J gave up 3 bases, with 14 bases separating them. From germline, CDR1 is SGHDT and CDR2 YYEEEE. The CDR3 consists of 15 residues. The CDR3 sequence: CASSRIQYSNQPQHF. The CDR3 DNA reads TGTGCCAGCAGCAGAATACAGTATTCCAATCAGCCCCAGCATTTT.

This chain connects TRBV7-9 to TRBJ2-7; D is ambiguous. Trimming shortened V by 5 bases and J by 2 bases, and 7 bases separated the two germline ends. The CDR3 spans 12 residues. Germline V CDR1 and CDR2: SEHNR, FQNEAQ (reference sequence). CDR3 DNA sequence: TGTGCCAGCAGCCCAGGCCCCTACGAGCAGTACTTC. It is translated as CASSPGPYEQYF.

The chain links TRBV5-1 to TRBJ2-2, with D possibly matching TRBD2 (5 bases). Per germline, CDR1 SGHRS and CDR2 YFSETQ. The V and J ends lost 6 bases and 7 bases respectively, with 22 bases between them. This CDR3 comprises 16 residues. CDR3 sequence (DNA): TGCGCCAGCACCCCGAAATCACTAGATTGGGGCGGGGAGCTGTTTTTT. Protein: CASTPKSLDWGGELFF.

Here the CDR3 DNA reads TGTGCCAGCAGTCCAGACAGGGGCCCCTACGAGCAGTACTTC. It encodes CASSPDRGPYEQYF. This rearrangement joins TRBV7-6 to TRBJ2-7; TRBD1 agrees at 8 bases. Germline CDR1 SGHVS, CDR2 FNYEAQ. The CDR3 length is 14 residues. V was clipped by 6 bases and J by 2 bases; unmatched bases: 6. The complete variable domain, with remaining parts taken from reference TRBV7-6 and TRBJ2-7, reads GAGVSQSPRYKVTKRGQDVALRCDPISGHVSLYWYRQALGQGPEFLTYFNYEAQQDKSGLPNDRFSAERPEGSISTLTIQRTEQRDSAMYRCASSPDRGPYEQYFGPGTRLTVT.